The T cell receptor (beta chain) described here comes from a study of CD8 T cells in ankylosing spondylitis. This clonotype was counted only a few times. V was trimmed by 4 bases and J by 6 bases, leaving 11 bases between them. This CDR3 comprises 13 residues. Germline V CDR1 and CDR2: SGHNT, YYREEE (reference sequence). TCRdb analysed the 5' RACE reads with MiXCR anew, one entry per CDR3 protein. The top ten hold approximately 16% of the sample, which has roughly 180,000 distinct CDR3 sequences, 9.8% seen once. Sequencing input: blood, either unsorted or a sorted T cell fraction (not recorded which). The receptor was isolated from a female donor with ankylosing spondylitis or in good health (not recorded which). The chain couples TRBV5-4 to TRBJ2-1; D might be TRBD2 (6 bases). CDR3 region: CASSPIGSNEQFF. For the CDR3, the DNA is TGTGCCAGCAGCCCTATCGGGAGCAATGAGCAGTTCTTC.